This T cell receptor beta chain was observed in a study of blood T cell repertoires in COVID-19. Per the original methods: Reference gene primer amplification yielded estimated nucleated cell counts. Sequenced by immunoSEQ multiplex PCR; TCRdb stores in-frame clones only, minus some. That table is the source of V, J and clone size, and D and trimming were worked out from the DNA. The table records some 73,000 clones, approximately 71% of them present only once. Sequencing was done on a sample of peripheral blood. The clonotype originates from a man in his 70s with COVID-19, enrolled during active disease.

CDR3 sequence: CAISGSSEYEQFF. CDR3 nucleotides: TGTGCCATCAGTGGGTCTAGCGAATATGAGCAGTTCTTC. The rearrangement uses TRBV10-3 and TRBJ2-1; D may be TRBD2 (6 bases). In germline, CDR1 is ENHRY, CDR2 SYGVKD. The CDR3 is 13 amino acids. The V gene lost 4 bases and the J gene lost 8 bases, with 12 bases spanning the gap.